Here is one T cell receptor beta chain with its context. Reverse transcribing all isolated RNA meant expressed TCRB transcripts were sequenced. The table came from immunoSEQ multiplex PCR; TCRdb's copy has only in-frame clones and leaves some out. The sample has 600,000 to 650,000 clones, around a sixth seen once; the top ten hold around 0.1%. CDR3 length: 10 residues. Trimming pared 4 bases from V and 7 bases from J, leaving 5 bases between. Germline V gene sequence: CDR1 GTSNPN, CDR2 SVGIG (reference sequence). These data originate in a study of beta chain features in type 1 diabetes. Study information: Examination spanned fewer than 140,000,000 sorted cells from all samples.

Material: naive CD4+ T cells from blood. The receptor comes from a man aged 18 to 30 in good health. The gene calls are TRBV30 and TRBJ1-5; no clear D. CDR3 sequence: CAWIIQPQHF. CDR3 nucleotide sequence: TGTGCCTGGATTATCCAGCCCCAGCATTTT. Looking up the rest from reference TRBV30 and TRBJ1-5 gives the full variable domain: SQTIHQWPATLVQPVGSPLSLECTVEGTSNPNLYWYRQAAGRGLQLLFYSVGIGQISSEVPQNLSASRPQDRQFILSSKKLLLSDSGFYLCAWIIQPQHFGDGTRLSIL.